These 3 T cell receptor beta chains were sequenced from one sample in a study of cytomegalovirus exposure and HLA in healthy donors. The PCR used 60 Vbeta and 13 Jbeta primers. TCRdb keeps only in-frame clones here, not all; method: immunoSEQ multiplex PCR. The sample totals around 84,000 clones; its top ten clones hold approximately 4.2%. What was sequenced was PBMCs. These receptors were collected from a man aged 30 to 45 in good health and CMV-seronegative.

For this clone: The same CDR3 also results from other DNA sequences found in this sample. V and J are TRBV19 and TRBJ2-1, with 14 bases identical to TRBD2. The CDR3 consists of 15 residues. Per the germline V gene, CDR1 is LNHDA and CDR2 is SQIVND (reference sequence). Losses at the gene ends were 3 bases for V and 6 bases for J; bases not matched to a gene: 1. The CDR3 here is CASSIGTSGSNEQFF. CDR3 nucleotides: TGTGCCAGTAGTATCGGGACTAGCGGGAGCAATGAGCAGTTCTTC.

The gene calls are TRBV7-9 and TRBJ2-2; 8 bases match TRBD2. The germline CDR1 and CDR2 sequences are SEHNR and FQNEAQ (reference sequence). V dropped 5 bases and J dropped 9; count of bases not matched to a gene: 14. The CDR3 has 16 amino acids. The CDR3 DNA follows: TGTGCCAGCAGCCCTAAGGCGACTAGCGTGCTTCGGGAGCTGTTTTTT. Encoded protein: CASSPKATSVLRELFF. The full variable domain, rest sourced from reference TRBV7-9 and TRBJ2-2, is DTGVSQNPRHKITKRGQNVTFRCDPISEHNRLYWYRQTLGQGPEFLTYFQNEAQLEKSRLLSDRFSAERPKGSFSTLEIQRTEQGDSAMYLCASSPKATSVLRELFFGEGSRLTVL.

The chain joins TRBV19 to TRBJ1-4; D perhaps matches TRBD1 (6 bases). The CDR3 length is 15 residues. The V and J ends lost 6 bases and 1 base respectively, with 12 bases between them. Germline-derived CDR1 and CDR2 are LNHDA and SQIVND (reference sequence). The CDR3 DNA follows: TGTGCCAGTAGCCCAGGGGCAGGAACTAATGAAAAACTGTTTTTT. This codes for CASSPGAGTNEKLFF.